Below are 17 T cell receptor beta chains sequenced from a single sample in a study of T cell changes during pregnancy in multiple sclerosis. Profiling relied on immunoSEQ multiplex PCR, and the TCRdb table lists in-frame clones only, not all of them. The sample includes 75,000 to 100,000 clones, 91% of them seen just once. Source: peripheral blood, taken after pregnancy. The receptors originated from a female donor in good health, enrolled as a control in a pregnancy study.

This sequence joins TRBV19 and TRBJ2-3, with TRBD2 as a possible D gene (6 bases). CDR1 is LNHDA, CDR2 SQIVND, per germline (reference sequence). Between the trimmed V and J ends, which lost 5 bases and 3 bases, there was a span of 15 bases. The CDR3 runs to 15 residues. The CDR3: CASSFLLAGTDTQYF. CDR3 bases: TGTGCCAGTAGTTTCCTACTAGCAGGGACAGATACGCAGTATTTT. The full variable domain, with the rest looked up from reference TRBV19 and TRBJ2-3, is DGGITQSPKYLFRKEGQNVTLSCEQNLNHDAMYWYRQDPGQGLRLIYYSQIVNDFQKGDIAEGYSVSREKKESFPLTVTSAQKNPTAFYLCASSFLLAGTDTQYFGPGTRLTVL.

V and J are TRBV6-1 and TRBJ2-6, with TRBD1 matching over 7 bases. Germline V gene sequence: CDR1 MNHNS, CDR2 SASEGT. V dropped 2 bases and J dropped 0; count of bases not matched to a gene: 4. CDR3 length: 17 residues. CDR3 nucleotide sequence: TGTGCCAGCAGTGAATGGACAGGCGGCTCTGGGGCCAACGTCCTGACTTTC. Its translation is CASSEWTGGSGANVLTF.

The chain employs TRBV27 and TRBJ1-1; 8 bases are shared with TRBD1. After removal of 3 bases from V and 5 bases from J, the junction contained 11 bases not matched to a gene. CDR3 size: 16 residues. Germline V CDR1 and CDR2: MNHEY, SMNVEV (reference sequence). In nucleotides, the CDR3 is TGTGCCAGCAGTTTCACCAGGGGGCCCCGATGGACTGAAGCTTTCTTT. Amino acids: CASSFTRGPRWTEAFF.

The V gene is TRBV5-6, the J gene TRBJ1-5; possibly TRBD1 for D (6 bases). This CDR3 region has 13 residues. Per germline, CDR1 SGHDT and CDR2 YYEEEE. Between the trimmed V and J ends, which lost 1 base and 4 bases, there was a span of 6 bases. CDR3 DNA: TGTGCCAGCAGCTTGAGGGGGAATCAGCCCCAGCATTTT. Translated: CASSLRGNQPQHF.

As regards this clone: A junction boundary mismatches the germline segment, possibly from a read error. Other DNA sequences in this sample translate to the same CDR3. V and J are TRBV6-8 and TRBJ2-7; no firm D call. Germline V gene sequence: CDR1 MNHGY, CDR2 SAAAGT. The CDR3 length is 15 residues. The CDR3 bases are TGCGCCAGCAGTTACGTTGGCGGATTATCCGTCGAGCAGTACTTC. It is translated as CASSYVGGLSVEQYF.

This chain connects TRBV12-5 to TRBJ1-2, with D perhaps matching TRBD1 (6 bases). Trimming took off 3 bases at V and 7 bases at J, with 9 bases between the two ends. CDR1 LGHNT and CDR2 FRNRAP come from the germline V gene. The CDR3 totals 12 residues. CDR3 nucleotides: TGTGCTAGTGGTTTAACAGGGTCTGGCTACACCTTC. Protein: CASGLTGSGYTF.

The rearrangement links TRBV5-6 to TRBJ1-2, with D tentatively TRBD1 (5 bases). The V end lost 4 bases, the J end lost 8 bases, and 12 bases lay between the germline ends. Per the germline V gene, CDR1 is SGHDT and CDR2 is YYEEEE. This CDR3 contains 12 residues. Here the CDR3 reads CASSGGADGYTF. The CDR3 DNA reads TGTGCCAGCAGCGGAGGGGCTGACGGCTACACCTTC.

This clone was picked up a small number of times. The chain couples TRBV7-2 to TRBJ1-6; unclear D gene. From germline, CDR1 is SGHTA and CDR2 FQGNSA. The CDR3 contains 11 residues. Between the trimmed V and J ends, which lost 5 bases and 9 bases, there was a span of 5 bases. CDR3 bases: TGTGCCAGCAGCCGTAGTTCACCCCTCCACTTT. It translates to CASSRSSPLHF.

The chain couples TRBV7-9 to TRBJ2-1; 12 nucleotides line up with TRBD2. Per germline, CDR1 SEHNR and CDR2 FQNEAQ (reference sequence). The ends lost 2 bases at V and 9 bases at J; junction bases unmatched: 14. The CDR3 is 18 residues long. This chain's CDR3 is CASSLRDLPLAGGGEQFF. Written as DNA, the CDR3 is TGTGCCAGCAGCTTAAGAGACCTCCCTCTAGCGGGGGGGGGTGAGCAGTTCTTC.

The sample holds a few counts of this clone. J is TRBJ2-7 and V is TRBV5-5; tentatively, D is TRBD1 (5 bases). This CDR3 has 15 amino acids. The V and J ends lost 0 bases and 2 bases respectively, with 12 bases between them. Germline V gene sequence: CDR1 SGHKS, CDR2 YYEKEE (reference sequence). The CDR3 nucleotides are TGTGCCAGCAGCTTGGACACAGGCTTGACCTACGAGCAGTACTTC. Protein: CASSLDTGLTYEQYF.

This clone appeared once. The chain combines TRBV18 with TRBJ2-3; 7 positions agree with TRBD1. Germline loops: CDR1 KGHSH, CDR2 LQKENI. The CDR3 is 15 amino acids. V was pared by 3 bases and J by 4 bases, with 7 bases of the junction left unmatched. CDR3 in amino acids: CASSPGDRGPDTQYF. In DNA form, the CDR3 reads TGTGCCAGCTCACCGGGGGACAGAGGCCCAGATACGCAGTATTTT. The full variable domain, in which reference TRBV18 and TRBJ2-3 provide the parts outside the CDR3, is NAGVMQNPRHLVRRRGQEARLRCSPMKGHSHVYWYRQLPEEGLKFMVYLQKENIIDESGMPKERFSAEFPKEGPSILRIQQVVRGDSAAYFCASSPGDRGPDTQYFGPGTRLTVL.

The V gene is TRBV7-9, the J gene TRBJ1-5; 7 bases are shared with TRBD1. J gave up 4 bases and V 3 bases, and 3 bases lay outside the gene matches. The CDR3 runs to 14 residues. Germline loops: CDR1 SEHNR, CDR2 FQNEAQ (reference sequence). The CDR3 loop is CASSLDRTNQPQHF. In nucleotides, the CDR3 is TGTGCCAGCAGCTTGGACAGGACAAATCAGCCCCAGCATTTT.

This chain uses TRBV11-3 with TRBJ1-5, with TRBD1 as a possible D gene (5 bases). V shed 3 bases and J shed 3 bases, with 21 bases lying between them. This CDR3 is built from 18 residues. CDR1 and CDR2 (germline): SGHNT, YENEEA. Written as DNA, the CDR3 is TGTGCCAGCAGCTTTCTTGTATGGGGCAGAGCCCCCAATCAGCCCCAGCATTTT. Translated: CASSFLVWGRAPNQPQHF.

Concerning this clone itself: A read error may produce the germline difference seen at one junction end. The V and J genes are TRBV7-7 and TRBJ2-3; 9 positions agree with TRBD1. The CDR3 is made up of 16 amino acids. The V gene's germline CDR1 is SSHAT and CDR2 FNYEAQ (reference sequence). The CDR3 DNA is TGTGCTAGCAGCTTAGCCGGGACAGGGAGGGGAGATACGCAGTATTTT. This translates into CASSLAGTGRGDTQYF.

The chain recombines TRBV27 with TRBJ1-2, with D uncertain. This CDR3 comprises 15 residues. V shed 0 bases and J shed 4 bases, with 12 bases lying between them. Germline CDR1 MNHEY, CDR2 SMNVEV (reference sequence). The CDR3: CASSLSAGSPYGYTF. Written as DNA, the CDR3 is TGTGCCAGCAGTTTATCTGCCGGGTCGCCCTATGGCTACACCTTC.

The J gene is TRBJ2-5, the V gene TRBV21-1; the D segment call TRBD1 is taken from the table without a DNA check. TRBV21-1 is flagged as a pseudogene. The CDR3 is made up of 15 amino acids. DNA of the CDR3: TGTGCCAGCAGCAAGAACAGTCCACCCCGAGAGACCCAGTACTTC. Translation gives CASSKNSPPRETQYF.

J is TRBJ1-5 and V is TRBV19, with D possibly matching TRBD1 (6 bases). V lost 7 bases and J 5 bases, leaving 21 bases between the germline ends. The CDR3 runs 16 residues. The V gene's germline CDR1 is LNHDA and CDR2 SQIVND (reference sequence). The chain's CDR3 is CASKIRQAIPYQPQHF. The CDR3, as DNA: TGTGCCAGTAAGATCCGACAGGCCATCCCGTATCAGCCCCAGCATTTT.